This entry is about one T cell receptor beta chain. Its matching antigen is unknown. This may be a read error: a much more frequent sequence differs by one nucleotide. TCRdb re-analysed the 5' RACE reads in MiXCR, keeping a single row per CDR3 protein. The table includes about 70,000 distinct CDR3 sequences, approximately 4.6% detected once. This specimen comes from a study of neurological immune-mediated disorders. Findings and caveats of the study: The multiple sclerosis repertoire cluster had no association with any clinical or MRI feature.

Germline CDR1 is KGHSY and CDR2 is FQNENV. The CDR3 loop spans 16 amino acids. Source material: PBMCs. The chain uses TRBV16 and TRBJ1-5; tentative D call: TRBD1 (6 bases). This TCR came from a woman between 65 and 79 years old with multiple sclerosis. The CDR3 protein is CASSLRRGLKDQHQHF. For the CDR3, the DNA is TGTGCCAGCAGCCTTAGGAGGGGGTTAAAGGATCAGCACCAGCATTTT.